The 2 T cell receptor beta chains listed next were all sequenced from one sample in a study of shared clonotypes between healthy human individuals. TCRdb's table, derived via immunoSEQ multiplex PCR, lists solely in-frame clones and lacks some. The table records more than 400,000 clones, about 78% of them present only once. The sequencing sample was made of PBMCs. The source of these receptors is a woman between 40 and 55 years old in good health. Some clones in this sample may be carry-over from other donors' samples.

The chain links TRBV9 to TRBJ2-7, with D perhaps given as TRBD1 or TRBD2 (5 bases each). This CDR3 region has 15 residues. CDR1 is SGDLS, CDR2 YYNGEE, per germline. The ends were cut back, 0 bases at V and 1 base at J, with 11 bases in the middle. CDR3 loop: CASSVEGGGSYEQYF. The CDR3 DNA reads TGTGCCAGCAGCGTAGAGGGTGGGGGATCCTACGAGCAGTACTTC.

Notes on this clone: The same CDR3 can be traced to other DNA sequences in this sample. The chain has TRBV5-1 and TRBJ1-3, with D perhaps matching TRBD1 (5 bases). CDR3 size: 14 residues. V lost 0 bases and J 1 base, leaving 5 bases between the germline ends. CDR1 is SGHRS, CDR2 YFSETQ, per germline. The CDR3 sequence: CASSLAGSGNTIYF. CDR3 sequence (DNA): TGCGCCAGCAGCTTGGCAGGGTCTGGAAACACCATATATTTT.